Below, one TCR beta chain is given with its context. Sequencing was performed with immunoSEQ multiplex PCR; in TCRdb, only in-frame clones are kept and a portion is missing. The table lists about 170,000 clones, approximately 92% of them singletons. This specimen comes from a study of T cell responses to AZD1222 COVID-19 vaccine. The V gene's germline CDR1 is SGHNT and CDR2 YYREEE (reference sequence). V shed 0 bases and J shed 1 base, with 5 bases lying between them. This CDR3 comprises 15 residues. Sequenced here: peripheral blood, sampled on day 0 of AZD1222 vaccination. The receptor was isolated from an adult in good health. V is TRBV5-4 and J is TRBJ2-6, with unresolved D. In DNA form, the CDR3 reads TGTGCCAGCAGCTTGGCTCGTTCTGGGGCCAACGTCCTGACTTTC. Residues: CASSLARSGANVLTF. Full variable domain (missing parts from reference TRBV5-4 and TRBJ2-6): ETGVTQSPTHLIKTRGQQVTLRCSSQSGHNTVSWYQQALGQGPQFIFQYYREEENGRGNFPPRFSGLQFPNYSSELNVNALELDDSALYLCASSLARSGANVLTFGAGSRLTVL.